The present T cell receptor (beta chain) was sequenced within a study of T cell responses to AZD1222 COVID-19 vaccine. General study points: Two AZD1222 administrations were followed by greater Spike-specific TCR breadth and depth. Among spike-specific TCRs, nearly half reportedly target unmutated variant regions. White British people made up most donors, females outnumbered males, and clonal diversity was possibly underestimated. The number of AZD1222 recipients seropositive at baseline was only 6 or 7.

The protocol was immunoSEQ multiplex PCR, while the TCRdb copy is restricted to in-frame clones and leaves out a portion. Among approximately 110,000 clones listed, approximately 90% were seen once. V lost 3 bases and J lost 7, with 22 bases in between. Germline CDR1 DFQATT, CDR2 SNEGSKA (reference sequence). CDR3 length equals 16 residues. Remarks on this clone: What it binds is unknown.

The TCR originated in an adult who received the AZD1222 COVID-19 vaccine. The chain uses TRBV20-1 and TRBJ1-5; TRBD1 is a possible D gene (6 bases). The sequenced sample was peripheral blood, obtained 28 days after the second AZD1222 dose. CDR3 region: CSASQSGTNPGQPQHF. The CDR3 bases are TGCAGTGCTAGTCAATCAGGGACAAATCCTGGCCAGCCCCAGCATTTT.